This T cell receptor beta chain was recorded in a study of blood T cell repertoires in COVID-19. Study-level information: Sites across the United States, Italy and Spain contributed samples from acute and convalescent COVID-19. PBMCs, B-cell-depleted T cells, or T cells provided the cDNA or gDNA that made up the material.

In the source study's methods: Researchers report that nucleated cell counts were estimated from reference gene primer amplification. This table comes from immunoSEQ multiplex PCR, and its TCRdb copy is limited to in-frame clones, with some not included. The V and J calls and clone size were taken over from that table, and D and trimming were inferred from the DNA. Of around 160,000 clones in the sample, around four fifths were seen once. This clone turned up a few times. The TCR comes from a woman aged 40-49 years with active or convalescent COVID-19. Sequenced input: peripheral blood.

CDR3 loop: CAGGYSNQPQHF. The CDR3 DNA is TGTGCCGGGGGGTATAGCAATCAGCCCCAGCATTTT. The chain employs TRBV2 and TRBJ1-5; tentative D call: TRBD1 (5 bases). Germline V CDR1 and CDR2: SNHLY, FYNNEI. CDR3 length: 12 amino acids. Trimming removed 11 bases at V and 0 bases at J, with 8 bases between.